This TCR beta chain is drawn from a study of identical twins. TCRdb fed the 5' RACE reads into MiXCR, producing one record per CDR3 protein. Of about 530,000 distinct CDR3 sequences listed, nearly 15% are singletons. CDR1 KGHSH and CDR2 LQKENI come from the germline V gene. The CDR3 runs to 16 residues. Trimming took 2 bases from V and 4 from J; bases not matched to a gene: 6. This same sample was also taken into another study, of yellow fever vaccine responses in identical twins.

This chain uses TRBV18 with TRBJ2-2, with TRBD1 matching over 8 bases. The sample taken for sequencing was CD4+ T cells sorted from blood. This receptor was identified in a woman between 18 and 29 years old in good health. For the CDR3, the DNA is TGTGCCAGCTCACCAATGACAGGGGCTAGCACCGGGGAGCTGTTTTTT. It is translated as CASSPMTGASTGELFF.